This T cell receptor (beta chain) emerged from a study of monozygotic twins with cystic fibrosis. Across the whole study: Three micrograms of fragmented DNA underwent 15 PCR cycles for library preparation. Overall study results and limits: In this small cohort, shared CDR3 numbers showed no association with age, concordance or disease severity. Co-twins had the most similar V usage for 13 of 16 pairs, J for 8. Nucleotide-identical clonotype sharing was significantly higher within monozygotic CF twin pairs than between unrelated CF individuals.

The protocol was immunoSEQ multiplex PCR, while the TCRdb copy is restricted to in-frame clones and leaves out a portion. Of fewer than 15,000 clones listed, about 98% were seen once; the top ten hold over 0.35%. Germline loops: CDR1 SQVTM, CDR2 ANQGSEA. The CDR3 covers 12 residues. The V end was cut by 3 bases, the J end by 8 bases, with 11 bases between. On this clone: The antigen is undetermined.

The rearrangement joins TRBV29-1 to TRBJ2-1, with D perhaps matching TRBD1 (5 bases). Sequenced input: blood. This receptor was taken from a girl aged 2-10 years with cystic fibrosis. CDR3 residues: CSVDQGAHEQFF. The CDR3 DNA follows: TGCAGCGTTGACCAGGGTGCCCATGAGCAGTTCTTC.